Below, 5 T cell receptor beta chains from the same sample are listed, as sequenced in a study of blood T cell repertoires in COVID-19. Some clones are missing from TCRdb's copy, which holds only in-frame ones; the method was immunoSEQ multiplex PCR. The table shows some 120,000 clones, with roughly 85% occurring only once. Material: peripheral blood. These receptors came from a man older than 75 with active or convalescent COVID-19.

This clone was recorded once. V and J are TRBV3-1 (or the pseudogene TRBV3-2) and TRBJ1-1; 8 bases are a match to TRBD1. Trimming took 2 bases from V and 1 from J; bases not matched to a gene: 6. Germline CDR1 and CDR2: LGHDT and YNNKEL (reference sequence). The CDR3 is 16 residues long. CDR3 region: CASSQRTGTGNTEAFF. CDR3 nucleotide sequence: TGTGCCAGCAGCCAACGGACAGGGACAGGGAACACTGAAGCTTTCTTT.

This chain connects TRBV9 to TRBJ2-1; 8 nucleotides agree with TRBD2. Germline CDR1 is SGDLS and CDR2 is YYNGEE. Trimming cost V 0 bases and J 13 bases; bases outside gene matches: 15. The CDR3 spans 16 residues. In DNA form, the CDR3 reads TGTGCCAGCAGCGTAGGCGTGACTAGCGATACCGAAATACAGTTCTTC. As protein: CASSVGVTSDTEIQFF.

The chain joins TRBV3-1 (or the pseudogene TRBV3-2) to TRBJ1-1; D unresolved. CDR3 length equals 14 residues. Per germline, CDR1 LGHDT and CDR2 YNNKEL (reference sequence). Trimming left V 1 base short and J 1 base short, with 7 bases between. The DNA for the CDR3 is TGTGCCAGCAGCCAAGGACACAAGAACACTGAAGCTTTCTTT. Protein sequence: CASSQGHKNTEAFF.

The CDR3 sequence: CASSLQGHLGYTF. The CDR3 DNA sequence: TGCGCCAGCAGCTTACAGGGGCATCTTGGCTACACCTTC. The rearrangement uses TRBV5-1 and TRBJ1-2, with TRBD1 identical over 7 bases. CDR1 SGHRS and CDR2 YFSETQ come from the germline V gene. CDR3 length equals 13 residues. V shed 2 bases and J 7 bases; nucleotides not matched to a gene: 5.

This rearrangement joins TRBV5-4 to TRBJ2-7; possible D gene TRBD1, 5 bases. Germline CDR1 and CDR2: SGHNT and YYREEE (reference sequence). V was pared by 3 bases and J by 4 bases, with 11 bases between. This CDR3 spans 13 amino acids. The CDR3, as DNA: TGTGCCAGCAGCTCCTCAGGGTTGTACGAGCAGTACTTC. It specifies CASSSSGLYEQYF.